Listed below are T cell receptor beta chains from one sample, sequenced in a study of CD8+ T cells in alopecia areata. The assay was immunoSEQ multiplex PCR, and TCRdb's table has in-frame clones only and misses some. Here the sample spans some 190,000 clones, approximately 72% being singletons. The source was CD4+ T cells sorted from blood, collected at approximately week 42, from a patient treated with tofacitinib. These receptor sequences come from a human donor with alopecia areata. Both conserved end residues are part of each CDR3. A D gene is named only where the DNA matches it firmly. Not all rows give a size; the values are once, few, many and, for expanded clones, a class.

d_call	clone_size	j_call	v_call	cdr3_aa	cdr3_nt
.	.	TRBJ1-1	TRBV4-2	CASSQDGSVSAEAFF	TGTGCCAGCAGCCAAGATGGTTCGGTCTCCGCTGAAGCTTTCTTT
.	.	TRBJ2-3	TRBV29-1	CSVEEITDTQYF	TGCAGCGTTGAAGAGATCACAGATACGCAGTATTTT
TRBD2	few	TRBJ2-1	TRBV6-1	CASSATSGGAREQFF	TGTGCCAGCAGTGCTACTAGCGGGGGGGCCCGGGAGCAGTTCTTC
.	.	TRBJ1-4	TRBV30	CAWNRGAATNEKLFF	TGTGCCTGGAATAGGGGGGCTGCAACTAATGAAAAACTGTTTTTT
.	.	TRBJ2-2	TRBV9	CASGVDSTTGELFF	TGTGCCAGCGGGGTGGACAGCACCACCGGGGAGCTGTTTTTT
TRBD1	.	TRBJ2-2	TRBV29-1	CSVAIEGARIGELFF	TGCAGCGTTGCCATCGAGGGGGCGAGAATCGGGGAGCTGTTTTTT
.	.	TRBJ2-1	TRBV9	CASTRTLKKDNEQFF	TGTGCCAGCACCAGGACCCTTAAGAAGGACAATGAGCAGTTCTTC
TRBD2	few	TRBJ2-3	TRBV6-1	CASSETSGGSTDTQYF	TGTGCCAGCAGTGAAACTAGCGGGGGGAGCACAGATACGCAGTATTTT
.	.	TRBJ2-4	TRBV6-5	CASSERGRDIQYF	TGTGCCAGCAGCGAACGGGGAAGGGACATTCAGTACTTC
.	.	TRBJ1-2	TRBV7-9	CASSLEGQGLYGYTF	TGTGCCAGCAGCTTAGAAGGGCAGGGATTATATGGCTACACCTTC
.	.	TRBJ2-7	TRBV30	CAWSFGQPGSEQYF	TGTGCCTGGAGTTTCGGTCAGCCAGGGTCCGAGCAGTACTTC
.	.	TRBJ2-1	TRBV7-8	CASSLVVGGLRNEQFF	TGTGCCAGCAGCTTAGTGGTGGGGGGGCTTAGGAATGAGCAGTTCTTC
.	.	TRBJ2-3	TRBV7-2	CASSLGFQYTDTQYF	TGTGCCAGCAGCTTAGGGTTCCAGTACACAGATACGCAGTATTTT
TRBD1	.	TRBJ2-3	TRBV4-3	CASRRDRGLADTQYF	TGCGCCAGCAGGCGGGACAGGGGGCTCGCAGATACGCAGTATTTT
.	.	TRBJ2-7	TRBV10-3	CAIGLDTYEQYF	TGTGCCATCGGACTTGACACCTACGAGCAGTACTTC
.	.	TRBJ2-5	TRBV29-1	CSVSPILRETQYF	TGCAGCGTATCCCCGATTCTGAGGGAGACCCAGTACTTC
TRBD1	.	TRBJ2-1	TRBV19	CASSEGAFPYNEQFF	TGTGCCAGTAGTGAGGGGGCTTTTCCCTACAATGAGCAGTTCTTC
TRBD1	.	TRBJ1-2	TRBV29-1	CSVEDRGAGDYGYTF	TGCAGCGTTGAGGACAGGGGCGCGGGGGACTATGGCTACACCTTC
.	few	TRBJ1-1	TRBV4-3	CASSQDPITYMNTEAFF	TGCGCCAGCAGCCAAGATCCGATAACATACATGAACACTGAAGCTTTCTTT
.	.	TRBJ1-1	TRBV30	CAWTWRVNTEAFF	TGTGCCTGGACTTGGCGGGTGAACACTGAAGCTTTCTTT
.	.	TRBJ2-5	TRBV7-2	CASSFETQYF	TGTGCCAGCAGCTTCGAGACCCAGTACTTC
.	.	TRBJ2-6	TRBV7-9	CASRPRGGAGANVLTF	TGTGCCAGCAGGCCGAGGGGAGGAGCTGGGGCCAACGTCCTGACTTTC
.	once	TRBJ2-3	TRBV30	CAWRARTLFGADTQYF	TGTGCCTGGAGGGCACGGACACTCTTTGGGGCAGATACGCAGTATTTT
.	.	TRBJ2-3	TRBV18	CASSPLGEAQYF	TGTGCCAGCTCACCACTCGGGGAGGCGCAGTATTTT
TRBD1	.	TRBJ2-2	TRBV7-2	CASSFGTGATGELFF	TGTGCCAGCAGCTTCGGGACAGGAGCCACCGGGGAGCTGTTTTTT
.	few	TRBJ1-2	TRBV7-8	CASSLTVFGYTF	TGTGCCAGCAGCCTCACCGTATTTGGCTACACCTTC
TRBD1	.	TRBJ2-7	TRBV18	CASSPKGTASSYEQYF	TGTGCCAGCTCACCAAAAGGGACAGCCAGCTCCTACGAGCAGTACTTC
.	.	TRBJ2-2	TRBV4-2	CASSQPDTSNTGELFF	TGTGCCAGCAGCCAACCTGACACTTCGAACACCGGGGAGCTGTTTTTT